The next 8 T cell receptor beta chains were all read from a single sample in a study of PD-1 blockade in classical Hodgkin lymphoma. Each of the patients experienced relapse following autologous stem cell transplantation, and their brentuximab vedotin exposure differed. Assay: immunoSEQ multiplex PCR; the TCRdb copy retains only in-frame clones and omits some. Of tens of thousands of clones listed, around two thirds are singletons. The sequencing used peripheral blood mononuclear cells (PBMCs), collected before the second cycle of nivolumab. Every receptor here comes from a human donor with classical Hodgkin lymphoma.

CDR3 in amino acids: CASSPLDSFTGELFF. The CDR3 DNA follows: TGTGCCAGCAGCCCTCTGGACTCTTTCACCGGGGAGCTGTTTTTT. The V call is TRBV9, the J call TRBJ2-2; maybe TRBD2 (5 bases). This CDR3 is built from 15 residues. CDR1 SGDLS and CDR2 YYNGEE come from the germline V gene. V was clipped by 4 bases and J by 4 bases, with 14 bases between them.

The chain links TRBV29-1 to TRBJ1-1, with D unresolved. The CDR3 totals 14 residues. V lost 7 bases and J lost 6, with 21 bases in between. Germline-derived CDR1 and CDR2 are SQVTM and ANQGSEA. The CDR3 loop is CSAAPAIPWAEAFF. The DNA of the CDR3 is TGCAGCGCAGCCCCGGCCATCCCGTGGGCTGAAGCTTTCTTT.

This rearrangement joins TRBV25-1 to TRBJ1-6; D is unresolved. The CDR3 runs 14 residues. Deletions cut 4 bases from V and 7 bases from J, with 11 bases between. Germline lookup yields CDR1 MGHDK and CDR2 SYGVNS. CDR3 sequence reads: CASSVILRNSPLHF. CDR3 nucleotide sequence: TGTGCCAGCAGTGTAATTCTCAGAAATTCACCCCTCCACTTT.

This chain joins TRBV6-5 and TRBJ1-6; tentative D call: TRBD1 (5 bases). The CDR3 is 15 residues long. Trimming pared 5 bases from V and 10 bases from J, leaving 18 bases between. Germline V gives CDR1 MNHEY, CDR2 SVGAGI. The CDR3 spells CASSTRQSSSSPLHF. The CDR3 DNA reads as TGTGCCAGCAGTACGAGACAGTCTTCCTCCTCACCCCTCCACTTT.

This clone was counted only a few times. The chain links TRBV16 to TRBJ1-5, with 8 bases fitting TRBD1. CDR3 length: 14 residues. Germline-derived CDR1 and CDR2 are KGHSY and FQNENV. Germline trimming cut 5 bases from V and 9 bases from J; bases unmatched to any gene: 9. The CDR3 coding sequence is TGTGCCAGCAGCTTTGAACCCACAGGGGGGCCCCAGCATTTT. Translated: CASSFEPTGGPQHF. The full variable domain, rest sourced from reference TRBV16 and TRBJ1-5, is GEEVAQTPKHLVRGEGQKAKLYCAPIKGHSYVFWYQQVLKNEFKFLISFQNENVFDETGMPKERFSAKCLPNSPCSLEIQATKLEDSAVYFCASSFEPTGGPQHFGDGTRLSIL.

The V gene is TRBV29-1, the J gene TRBJ2-1; D remains ambiguous. The CDR3 has 15 residues. The germline V gene encodes CDR1 SQVTM and CDR2 ANQGSEA. V was trimmed by 7 bases and J by 0 bases, leaving 16 bases between them. The CDR3 coding sequence is TGCAGCGGCGTGACTCTCCCTAACTCCTACAATGAGCAGTTCTTC. Protein product: CSGVTLPNSYNEQFF.

This clone has more than one count but fewer than ten. V is TRBV6-1 and J is TRBJ1-1, with 10 bases identical to TRBD1. The V segment lost 8 bases and the J segment 5 bases; nucleotides outside the gene matches: 8. Germline V lookup: CDR1 MNHNS, CDR2 SASEGT. CDR3 size: 14 residues. In DNA form, the CDR3 reads TGTGCCAGCGAGCCGCAGGACAGGGGGACTGAAGCTTTCTTT. Translation: CASEPQDRGTEAFF.

The CDR3 DNA sequence: TGTGCCAGCAGCGTCGGACAGGGCTTTACAGATACGCAGTATTTT. It translates to CASSVGQGFTDTQYF. The chain carries TRBV9 and TRBJ2-3, with TRBD1 identical over 8 bases. V lost 2 bases and J lost 3; bases outside the gene matches: 5. This CDR3 region has 15 residues. Per germline, CDR1 SGDLS and CDR2 YYNGEE.